This TCR beta chain appears in the sequencing data of a study of T cells in Graves' hyperthyroidism and ophthalmopathy. Study outcomes and limitations: Ophthalmopathy was predicted by the model a median of approximately 6.6 months ahead of onset.

Amplification of TCR beta CDR3 regions was performed using RNA transcripts as template. The TCR CDR3 first-round RT-PCR relied on the HTBI primer set. One entry per CDR3 protein, called by TCRdb with MiXCR from the multiplex PCR reads. The sample holds approximately 400,000 distinct CDR3 sequences, less than 20% seen once. This clonotype was seen ten or more times. Its antigen remains unidentified. Graves' hyperthyroidism was deemed stable given no ophthalmopathy progression within 18 months. Each diagnosis drew on symptoms, thyroxine, TRAb, thyroid ultrasound and orbital computed tomography findings. Source material for PBMCs was 10 ml fresh peripheral blood. The sequence was collected from a young woman with Graves' hyperthyroidism. Sequencing was performed on blood.

The CDR3 is CSASTGPEQYF. DNA for the CDR3: TGCAGTGCTAGTACTGGGCCCGAGCAGTACTTC. The rearrangement joins TRBV20-1 to TRBJ2-7, with D hard to call. This CDR3 has 11 residues. Trimming took 3 bases from V and 6 from J, leaving 9 bases between them. Germline CDR1 and CDR2: DFQATT and SNEGSKA (reference sequence).